Following are 27 T cell receptor beta chains from one sample sequenced in a study of blood T cell repertoires in COVID-19. Using immunoSEQ multiplex PCR, the repertoire was profiled, and TCRdb retains in-frame clones only, with some absent. The repertoire has a few hundred thousand clones, 70% to 90% of them found once; the top ten carry under 3.5%. Sequenced sample: peripheral blood. The receptors come from a man aged 50 to 60 who had recovered from COVID-19.

The chain links TRBV28 to TRBJ1-1; D uncertain. CDR1 is MDHEN and CDR2 is SYDVKM in the germline V gene. The CDR3 has 15 residues. V was shortened by 4 bases and J by 2 bases, with 14 bases between the two germline ends. The CDR3 region has the DNA TGTGCCAGCAGTTATCTCGAGTCGGGAAACACTGAAGCTTTCTTT. It is translated as CASSYLESGNTEAFF.

The chain joins TRBV27 to TRBJ1-4; 7 nucleotides align to TRBD1. Trimming at V came to 5 bases and at J to 7 bases, leaving 10 bases not matched to a gene. This CDR3 is 15 amino acids long. In germline, CDR1 is MNHEY, CDR2 SMNVEV (reference sequence). CDR3 protein: CASSTLQGPREKLFF. The CDR3 nucleotides are TGTGCCAGCAGTACCCTACAGGGGCCCCGTGAAAAACTGTTTTTT.

The chain joins TRBV4-1 to TRBJ2-5; 11 bases match TRBD1. Per germline, CDR1 MGHRA and CDR2 YSYEKL. The junction had 6 bases not matched to a gene; V was cut back by 5 bases and J by 4 bases. The CDR3 sequence is 15 residues long. The DNA for the CDR3 is TGCGCCAGCAGCGAACCGGGACAGGGGGTAGAGACCCAGTACTTC. It yields the protein CASSEPGQGVETQYF.

This chain links TRBV5-1 with TRBJ2-7; 7 nucleotides align to TRBD1. J lost 6 bases, V lost 4 bases, and 16 bases had no gene match. Germline values: CDR1 SGHRS, CDR2 YFSETQ. CDR3 size: 16 residues. The CDR3 protein is CASSPLGAGGFGEQYF. DNA for the CDR3: TGCGCCAGCAGCCCCTTGGGGGCAGGGGGATTTGGCGAGCAGTACTTC.

The chain joins TRBV19 to TRBJ1-4, with TRBD1 matching over 7 bases. The J segment lost 2 bases and the V segment lost 9 bases, leaving 6 bases of the junction unmatched. The CDR3 length is 14 residues. Germline assignment: CDR1 LNHDA and CDR2 SQIVND (reference sequence). CDR3 region: CASSPTGTNEKLFF. CDR3 DNA sequence: TGTGCCAGCTCACCGACAGGGACTAATGAAAAACTGTTTTTT.

The count of this clone is one. The chain couples TRBV28 to TRBJ2-2; D call uncertain. Germline CDR1 reads MDHEN; CDR2 reads SYDVKM. The CDR3 totals 13 residues. Trimming took 7 bases from V and 4 from J, leaving 10 bases between them. Here the CDR3 DNA reads TGTGCCAGCACCCCTCCGGGCACCGGGGAGCTGTTTTTT. This translates into CASTPPGTGELFF. Full variable domain (missing parts from reference TRBV28 and TRBJ2-2): DVKVTQSSRYLVKRTGEKVFLECVQDMDHENMFWYRQDPGLGLRLIYFSYDVKMKEKGDIPEGYSVSREKKERFSLILESASTNQTSMYLCASTPPGTGELFFGEGSRLTVL.

The CDR3 DNA is TGTGCCAGCAGTTTGAAGCCGTACTATGGCTACACCTTC. Protein: CASSLKPYYGYTF. The chain carries TRBV28 and TRBJ1-2; D is undetermined. The CDR3 covers 13 residues. V was clipped by 3 bases and J by 3 bases, with 8 bases between them. Germline loops: CDR1 MDHEN, CDR2 SYDVKM.

The V and J genes are TRBV30 and TRBJ2-3, with no clear D. Per the germline V gene, CDR1 is GTSNPN and CDR2 is SVGIG (reference sequence). Trimming took 3 bases from V and 2 from J, leaving 9 bases between them. The CDR3 length is 13 residues. The CDR3 spells CAWRTNPTDTQYF. The CDR3, as DNA: TGTGCCTGGAGAACAAACCCCACAGATACGCAGTATTTT.

The chain combines TRBV30 with TRBJ1-5, with a possible D match to TRBD1 (6 bases). CDR1 and CDR2 from the germline V gene are GTSNPN and SVGIG (reference sequence). The V and J ends lost 3 bases and 3 bases respectively, with 9 bases between them. The CDR3 consists of 13 residues. The CDR3 DNA reads TGTGCCTGGAGAGGGGGTTACAATCAGCCCCAGCATTTT. Its translation is CAWRGGYNQPQHF.

This clone came up once. The chain is built from TRBV6-2 or TRBV6-3 and TRBJ1-2; 8 nucleotides match TRBD1. The junction had 0 bases not matched to a gene; V was cut back by 5 bases and J by 7 bases. The CDR3 sequence is 11 residues long. From germline, CDR1 is MNHEY and CDR2 SVGEGT. The CDR3 loop reads CASSQGAGYTF. As DNA, the CDR3 is TGTGCCAGCAGTCAGGGGGCTGGCTACACCTTC.

CDR3: CAWSVSLDTQYF. In DNA, the CDR3 is TGTGCCTGGAGTGTTAGTCTAGATACGCAGTATTTT. This chain uses TRBV30 with TRBJ2-3, with no clear D. From germline, CDR1 is GTSNPN and CDR2 SVGIG (reference sequence). The CDR3 has 12 residues. V lost 0 bases to trimming and J lost 5 bases, with 6 bases between them. The variable domain in full, with the rest retrieved from reference TRBV30 and TRBJ2-3, is SQTIHQWPATLVQPVGSPLSLECTVEGTSNPNLYWYRQAAGRGLQLLFYSVGIGQISSEVPQNLSASRPQDRQFILSSKKLLLSDSGFYLCAWSVSLDTQYFGPGTRLTVL.

The chain has TRBV5-1 and TRBJ2-7, with TRBD2 matching 10 bases. The CDR3 is 15 amino acids. CDR1 SGHRS and CDR2 YFSETQ come from the germline V gene. V lost 0 bases to trimming and J lost 7 bases; unmatched junction nucleotides: 7. CDR3 in amino acids: CASSLESGRAREQYF. The CDR3 nucleotides read TGCGCCAGCAGCTTGGAAAGCGGGAGGGCCCGGGAGCAGTACTTC.

V and J are TRBV6-1 and TRBJ1-2; TRBD1 matches at 9 bases. Looked up from germline, CDR1 is MNHNS and CDR2 is SASEGT. The V segment lost 0 bases and the J segment 8 bases; nucleotides outside the gene matches: 10. The CDR3 consists of 16 residues. The CDR3 sequence is CASSEATTQGAKGYTF. The CDR3 DNA reads as TGTGCCAGCAGTGAAGCGACAACACAGGGGGCGAAAGGCTACACCTTC.

This chain connects TRBV10-2 to TRBJ2-5; 11 nucleotides agree with TRBD2. This CDR3 spans 16 amino acids. V shed 2 bases and J 4 bases; nucleotides not matched to a gene: 6. Looked up from germline, CDR1 is WSHSY and CDR2 is SAAADI. The CDR3 loop reads CASSEPGLAGSETQYF. CDR3 nucleotide sequence: TGCGCCAGCAGTGAGCCCGGACTAGCGGGCTCAGAGACCCAGTACTTC.

The chain employs TRBV4-2 and TRBJ2-2; TRBD2 is a possible D gene (6 bases). The germline CDR1 and CDR2 sequences are LGHNA and YNFKEQ. This CDR3 comprises 18 residues. The V and J ends lost 3 bases and 0 bases respectively, with 17 bases between them. The CDR3 nucleotides are TGTGCCAGCAGCCACCACCCCGCGCGGGGCGCGAACACCGGGGAGCTGTTTTTT. This gives the protein CASSHHPARGANTGELFF.

V and J are TRBV28 and TRBJ2-7; TRBD2 agrees at 9 bases. The CDR3 runs 15 residues. With 6 bases clipped from V and 6 bases from J, the junction kept 12 bases outside the gene matches. Germline V CDR1 and CDR2: MDHEN, SYDVKM. The CDR3 bases are TGTGCCAGCAGCCAGGCGGCTAGCGGGAAACTCGAGCAGTACTTC. It specifies CASSQAASGKLEQYF. The full variable domain, its missing parts supplied by reference TRBV28 and TRBJ2-7, is DVKVTQSSRYLVKRTGEKVFLECVQDMDHENMFWYRQDPGLGLRLIYFSYDVKMKEKGDIPEGYSVSREKKERFSLILESASTNQTSMYLCASSQAASGKLEQYFGPGTRLTVT.

The gene calls are TRBV9 and TRBJ1-6; possibly TRBD1 for D (5 bases). V lost 5 bases and J lost 1, with 7 bases in between. The V gene's germline CDR1 is SGDLS and CDR2 YYNGEE. The CDR3 is made up of 14 amino acids. This CDR3 is CASRPGSYNSPLHF. DNA of the CDR3: TGTGCCAGCAGACCAGGGTCCTATAATTCACCCCTCCACTTT.

This chain uses TRBV5-1 with TRBJ1-1; possible D gene TRBD1, 5 bases. Per germline, CDR1 SGHRS and CDR2 YFSETQ. The length of the CDR3 is 15 residues. Trimming took 4 bases from V and 0 from J, leaving 13 bases between them. DNA for the CDR3: TGCGCCAGCAGCGGGGCTGTAGCCATGAACACTGAAGCTTTCTTT. Its protein product is CASSGAVAMNTEAFF.

This chain uses TRBV5-1 with TRBJ2-1; 8 nucleotides align to TRBD1. Germline V gene sequence: CDR1 SGHRS, CDR2 YFSETQ. CDR3 size: 15 residues. Trimming took 2 bases from V and 2 from J; bases not matched to a gene: 3. The chain's CDR3 is CASSFRTGPYNEQFF. CDR3 in DNA: TGCGCCAGCAGCTTTAGGACAGGGCCCTACAATGAGCAGTTCTTC. Full variable domain (missing parts from reference TRBV5-1 and TRBJ2-1): KAGVTQTPRYLIKTRGQQVTLSCSPISGHRSVSWYQQTPGQGLQFLFEYFSETQRNKGNFPGRFSGRQFSNSRSEMNVSTLELGDSALYLCASSFRTGPYNEQFFGPGTRLTVL.

The J gene is TRBJ1-5, the V gene TRBV28; perhaps TRBD1 as D (5 bases). The CDR3 runs to 13 residues. V lost 6 bases to trimming and J lost 3 bases, with 9 bases between them. Per germline, CDR1 MDHEN and CDR2 SYDVKM. The CDR3, as DNA: TGTGCCAGCAGACCGGACATCAATCAGCCCCAGCATTTT. Translation: CASRPDINQPQHF.

This chain joins TRBV24-1 and TRBJ2-1; the match to TRBD1 covers 7 bases. V shed 4 bases, J shed 3 bases, and the junction held 2 bases outside the gene matches. CDR1 KGHDR and CDR2 SFDVKD come from the germline V gene. The length of the CDR3 is 14 residues. CDR3 in amino acids: CATSEGGLYNEQFF. The CDR3 DNA sequence: TGTGCCACCAGTGAAGGGGGCCTCTACAATGAGCAGTTCTTC.

This clone appeared a single time. This chain connects TRBV7-9 to TRBJ2-7; TRBD1 aligns across 12 bases. V shed 5 bases, J shed 9 bases, and the junction held 5 bases outside the gene matches. Germline CDR1 is SEHNR and CDR2 is FQNEAQ (reference sequence). CDR3 size: 13 residues. CDR3 DNA: TGTGCCAGCAGCCTGGGGACAGGGGGCGTGCAGTACTTC. Translation: CASSLGTGGVQYF.

The rearrangement links TRBV28 to TRBJ2-7, with a possible D match to TRBD1 (5 bases). Per the germline V gene, CDR1 is MDHEN and CDR2 is SYDVKM. Trimming removed 3 bases from V and 3 bases from J, with 15 bases in between. The length of the CDR3 is 15 residues. CDR3 amino acids: CASSLGPGPYYEQYF. CDR3 bases: TGTGCCAGCAGTTTGGGTCCAGGGCCTTACTACGAGCAGTACTTC.

V usage is TRBV28 and J usage is TRBJ1-6, with TRBD1 as a possible D gene (5 bases). V was trimmed by 5 bases and J by 11 bases, leaving 16 bases between them. Per the germline V gene, CDR1 is MDHEN and CDR2 is SYDVKM. The CDR3 totals 14 residues. In DNA, the CDR3 is TGTGCCAGCAGTCCTGGGGCAGGCCATCCACCCCTCCACTTT. Translated, it gives CASSPGAGHPPLHF. The variable domain in full, with the rest retrieved from reference TRBV28 and TRBJ1-6, is DVKVTQSSRYLVKRTGEKVFLECVQDMDHENMFWYRQDPGLGLRLIYFSYDVKMKEKGDIPEGYSVSREKKERFSLILESASTNQTSMYLCASSPGAGHPPLHFGNGTRLTVT.

About this clone itself: At one end, the junction sequence differs from germline, possibly due to a read error. The chain links TRBV7-2 to TRBJ2-1; D is perhaps TRBD2 (6 bases). The CDR3 has 15 amino acids. The germline V gene encodes CDR1 SGHTA and CDR2 FQGNSA. The CDR3 loop is CASSLAGSPGSEQFF. In DNA form, the CDR3 reads TGTGCCAGCAGCCTAGCCGGGTCTCCCGGGAGTGAGCAGTTCTTC.

The genes are TRBV27 and TRBJ2-3; D gene unclear. The germline V gene has CDR1 MNHEY and CDR2 SMNVEV (reference sequence). The CDR3 totals 12 residues. V gave up 3 bases and J gave up 5 bases, with 6 bases separating them. CDR3 sequence (DNA): TGTGCCAGCAGTTTTCTCGGAGATACGCAGTATTTT. It codes for CASSFLGDTQYF.

V and J are TRBV2 and TRBJ2-1; tentatively, D is TRBD1 (5 bases). CDR1 is SNHLY and CDR2 is FYNNEI in the germline V gene. The CDR3 extends over 13 amino acids. V shed 7 bases and J shed 5 bases, with 12 bases lying between them. In nucleotides, the CDR3 is TGTGCCAGCACCGACAGCACCAACAATGAGCAGTTCTTC. It specifies CASTDSTNNEQFF. Using reference TRBV2 and TRBJ2-1 for the parts outside the CDR3, the full variable domain is EPEVTQTPSHQVTQMGQEVILRCVPISNHLYFYWYRQILGQKVEFLVSFYNNEISEKSEIFDDQFSVERPDGSNFTLKIRSTKLEDSAMYFCASTDSTNNEQFFGPGTRLTVL.